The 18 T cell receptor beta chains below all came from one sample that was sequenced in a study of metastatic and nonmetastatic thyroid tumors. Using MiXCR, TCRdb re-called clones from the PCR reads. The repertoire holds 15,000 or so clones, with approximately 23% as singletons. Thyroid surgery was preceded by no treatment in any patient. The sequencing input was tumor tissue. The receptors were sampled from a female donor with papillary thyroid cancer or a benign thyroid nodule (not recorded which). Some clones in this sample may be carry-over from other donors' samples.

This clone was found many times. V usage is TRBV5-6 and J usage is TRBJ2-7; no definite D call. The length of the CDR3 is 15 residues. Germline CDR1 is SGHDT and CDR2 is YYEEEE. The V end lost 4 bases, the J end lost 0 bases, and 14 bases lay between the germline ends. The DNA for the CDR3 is TGTGCCAGCAGCCTTGGCCCAGACAACTCCTACGAGCAGTACTTC. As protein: CASSLGPDNSYEQYF.

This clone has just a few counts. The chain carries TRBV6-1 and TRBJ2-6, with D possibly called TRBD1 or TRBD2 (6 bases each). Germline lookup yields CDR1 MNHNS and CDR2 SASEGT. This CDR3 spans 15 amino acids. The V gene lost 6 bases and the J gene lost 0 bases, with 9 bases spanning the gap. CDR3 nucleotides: TGTGCCAGCAGCCGGGGGCCCTCTGGGGCCAACGTCCTGACTTTC. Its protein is CASSRGPSGANVLTF.

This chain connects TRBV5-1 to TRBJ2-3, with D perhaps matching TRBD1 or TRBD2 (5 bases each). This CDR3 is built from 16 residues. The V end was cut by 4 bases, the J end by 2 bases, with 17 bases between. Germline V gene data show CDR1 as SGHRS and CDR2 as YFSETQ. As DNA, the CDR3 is TGCGCCAGCAGCCCACCGGGACGGGACGTCACAGATACGCAGTATTTT. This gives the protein CASSPPGRDVTDTQYF. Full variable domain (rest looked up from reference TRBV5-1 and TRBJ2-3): KAGVTQTPRYLIKTRGQQVTLSCSPISGHRSVSWYQQTPGQGLQFLFEYFSETQRNKGNFPGRFSGRQFSNSRSEMNVSTLELGDSALYLCASSPPGRDVTDTQYFGPGTRLTVL.

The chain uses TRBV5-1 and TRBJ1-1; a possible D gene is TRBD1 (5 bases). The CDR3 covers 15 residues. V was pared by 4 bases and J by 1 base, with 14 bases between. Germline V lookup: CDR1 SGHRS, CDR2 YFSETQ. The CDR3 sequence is CASSTLGTSNTEAFF. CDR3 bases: TGCGCCAGCAGCACCCTAGGGACGTCGAACACTGAAGCTTTCTTT.

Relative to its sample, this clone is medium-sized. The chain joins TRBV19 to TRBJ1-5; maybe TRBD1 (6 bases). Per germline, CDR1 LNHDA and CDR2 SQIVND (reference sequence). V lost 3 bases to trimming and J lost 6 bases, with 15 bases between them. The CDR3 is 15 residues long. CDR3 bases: TGTGCCAGTAGTATCTACAGAATGACAGGTCAGCCCCAGCATTTT. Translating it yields CASSIYRMTGQPQHF.

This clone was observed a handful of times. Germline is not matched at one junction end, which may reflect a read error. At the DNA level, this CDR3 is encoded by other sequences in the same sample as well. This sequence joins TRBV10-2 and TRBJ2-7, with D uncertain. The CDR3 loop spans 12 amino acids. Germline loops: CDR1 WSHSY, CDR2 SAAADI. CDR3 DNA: TGCGCCAGCAGTCCTCGGGTGTACGAGCAGTATTTC. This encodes CASSPRVYEQYF.

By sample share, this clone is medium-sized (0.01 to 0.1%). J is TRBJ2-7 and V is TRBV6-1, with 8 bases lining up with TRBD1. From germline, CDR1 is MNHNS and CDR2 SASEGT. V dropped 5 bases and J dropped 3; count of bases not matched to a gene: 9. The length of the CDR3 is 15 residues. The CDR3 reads CASSLGDRSNYEQYF. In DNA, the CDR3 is TGTGCCAGCAGTTTGGGGGACAGGTCAAACTACGAGCAGTACTTC.

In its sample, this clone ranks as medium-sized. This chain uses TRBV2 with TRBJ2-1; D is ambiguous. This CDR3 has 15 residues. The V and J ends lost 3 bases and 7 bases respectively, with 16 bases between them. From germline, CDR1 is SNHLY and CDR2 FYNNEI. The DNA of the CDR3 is TGTGCCAGCAGTGATCAGGTCTACGTAGTAAATGAGCAGTTCTTC. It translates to CASSDQVYVVNEQFF.

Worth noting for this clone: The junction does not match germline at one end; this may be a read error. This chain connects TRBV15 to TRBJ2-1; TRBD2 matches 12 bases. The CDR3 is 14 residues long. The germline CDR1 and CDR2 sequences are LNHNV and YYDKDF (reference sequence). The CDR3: CATSLVTSGSELFF. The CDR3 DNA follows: TGTGCCACCAGCCTCGTGACTAGCGGGAGTGAGCTGTTCTTC. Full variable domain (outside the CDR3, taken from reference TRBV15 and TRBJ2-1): DAMVIQNPRYQVTQFGKPVTLSCSQTLNHNVMYWYQQKSSQAPKLLFHYYDKDFNNEADTPDNFQSRRPNTSFCFLDIRSPGLGDTAMYLCATSLVTSGSELFFGPGTRLTVL.

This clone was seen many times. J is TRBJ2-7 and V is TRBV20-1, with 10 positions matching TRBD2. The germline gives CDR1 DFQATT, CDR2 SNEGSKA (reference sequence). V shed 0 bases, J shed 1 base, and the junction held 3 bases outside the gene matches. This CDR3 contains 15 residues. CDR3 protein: CSARDSSGSSYEQYF. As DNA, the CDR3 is TGCAGTGCTAGAGATTCTAGCGGGAGTTCCTACGAGCAGTACTTC.

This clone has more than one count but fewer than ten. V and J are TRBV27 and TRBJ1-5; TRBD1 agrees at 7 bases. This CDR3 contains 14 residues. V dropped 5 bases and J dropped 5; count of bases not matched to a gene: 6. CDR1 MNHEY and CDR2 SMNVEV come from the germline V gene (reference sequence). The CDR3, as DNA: TGTGCCAGCAGTCCAGGGGGTCAAGATCAGCCCCAGCATTTT. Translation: CASSPGGQDQPQHF.

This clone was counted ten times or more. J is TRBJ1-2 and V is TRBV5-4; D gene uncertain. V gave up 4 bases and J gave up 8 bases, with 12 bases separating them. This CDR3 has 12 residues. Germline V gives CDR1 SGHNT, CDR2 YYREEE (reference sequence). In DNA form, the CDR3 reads TGTGCCAGCAGCAAAAAGGGAGACGGCTACACCTTC. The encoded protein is CASSKKGDGYTF.

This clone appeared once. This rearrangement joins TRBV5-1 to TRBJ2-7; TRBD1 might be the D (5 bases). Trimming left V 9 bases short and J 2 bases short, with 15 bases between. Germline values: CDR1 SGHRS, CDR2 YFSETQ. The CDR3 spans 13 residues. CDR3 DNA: TGCGCCAACAGAATAGGGGCAGCCTACGAGCAGTACTTC. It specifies CANRIGAAYEQYF. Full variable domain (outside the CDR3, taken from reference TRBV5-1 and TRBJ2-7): KAGVTQTPRYLIKTRGQQVTLSCSPISGHRSVSWYQQTPGQGLQFLFEYFSETQRNKGNFPGRFSGRQFSNSRSEMNVSTLELGDSALYLCANRIGAAYEQYFGPGTRLTVT.

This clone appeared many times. Here the CDR3 DNA reads TGCGCCAGCAGTGAGGTAGCGGGAGGGCCAGATACGCAGTATTTT. Residues: CASSEVAGGPDTQYF. This chain uses TRBV10-1 with TRBJ2-3; 11 nucleotides align to TRBD2. J gave up 4 bases and V 2 bases, and 2 bases lay outside the gene matches. The germline V gene has CDR1 WNHNN and CDR2 SYGVQD (reference sequence). This CDR3 region has 15 residues.

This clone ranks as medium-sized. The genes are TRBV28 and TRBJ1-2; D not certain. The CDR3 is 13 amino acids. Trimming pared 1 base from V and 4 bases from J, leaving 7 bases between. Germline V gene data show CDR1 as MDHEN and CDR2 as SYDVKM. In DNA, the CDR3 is TGTGCCAGCAGTTTATACCCCAGCTATGGCTACACCTTC. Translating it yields CASSLYPSYGYTF.

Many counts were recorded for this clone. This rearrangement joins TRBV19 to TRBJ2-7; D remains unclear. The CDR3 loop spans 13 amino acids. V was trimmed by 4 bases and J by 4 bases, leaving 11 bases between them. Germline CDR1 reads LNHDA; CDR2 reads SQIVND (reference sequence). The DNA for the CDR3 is TGTGCCAGTAGTAGCCTTCCATGGTACGAGCAGTACTTC. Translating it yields CASSSLPWYEQYF. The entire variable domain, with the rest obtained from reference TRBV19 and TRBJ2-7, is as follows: DGGITQSPKYLFRKEGQNVTLSCEQNLNHDAMYWYRQDPGQGLRLIYYSQIVNDFQKGDIAEGYSVSREKKESFPLTVTSAQKNPTAFYLCASSSLPWYEQYFGPGTRLTVT.

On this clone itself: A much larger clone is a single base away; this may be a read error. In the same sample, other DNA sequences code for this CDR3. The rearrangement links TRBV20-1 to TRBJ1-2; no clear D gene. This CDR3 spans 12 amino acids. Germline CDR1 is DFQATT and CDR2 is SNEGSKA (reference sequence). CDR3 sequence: CSASPVTLGYTF. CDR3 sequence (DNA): TGCAGCGCTAGTCCAGTGACACTTGGCTACACCTTC.

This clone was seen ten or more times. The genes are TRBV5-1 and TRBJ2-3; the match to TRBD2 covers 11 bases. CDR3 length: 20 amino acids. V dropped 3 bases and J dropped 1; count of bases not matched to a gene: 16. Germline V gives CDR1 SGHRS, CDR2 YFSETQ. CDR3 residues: CASSSQPTSGKGGGTDTQYF. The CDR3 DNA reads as TGCGCCAGCAGCTCACAGCCGACTAGCGGGAAAGGGGGCGGCACAGATACGCAGTATTTT.